This TCR beta chain comes out of a study of T cell responses to AZD1222 COVID-19 vaccine. Clones were read by immunoSEQ multiplex PCR, and TCRdb kept only the in-frame ones, dropping some. The data hold approximately 110,000 clones, with less than 90% observed a single time. Study results and limitations: Two AZD1222 administrations were followed by greater Spike-specific TCR breadth and depth.

Trimming pared 6 bases from V and 4 bases from J, leaving 6 bases between. CDR1 and CDR2 (germline): LGHNT, FRNRAP. The CDR3 contains 11 residues. A word on this clone: No antigen is known for it.

The material sequenced was peripheral blood, taken on day 0 of AZD1222 vaccination. The clonotype was recovered from an adult in good health. This chain joins TRBV12-5 and TRBJ1-2; no clear D gene. CDR3 protein: CASGPGYGYTF. The CDR3 nucleotides are TGTGCTAGTGGCCCGGGCTATGGCTACACCTTC.